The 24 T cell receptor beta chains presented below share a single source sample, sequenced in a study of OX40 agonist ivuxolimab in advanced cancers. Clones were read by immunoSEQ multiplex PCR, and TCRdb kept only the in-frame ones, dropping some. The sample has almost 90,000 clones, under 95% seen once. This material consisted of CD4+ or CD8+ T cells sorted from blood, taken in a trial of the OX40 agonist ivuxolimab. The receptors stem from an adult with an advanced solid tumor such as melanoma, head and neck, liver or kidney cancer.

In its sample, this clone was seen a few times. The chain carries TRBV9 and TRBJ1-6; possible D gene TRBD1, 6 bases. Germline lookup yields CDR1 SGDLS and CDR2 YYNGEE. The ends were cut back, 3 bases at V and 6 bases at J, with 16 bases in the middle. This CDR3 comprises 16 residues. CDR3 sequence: CASSAVVGGVNSPLHF. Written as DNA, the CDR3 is TGTGCCAGCAGCGCAGTCGTAGGGGGGGTTAATTCACCCCTCCACTTT.

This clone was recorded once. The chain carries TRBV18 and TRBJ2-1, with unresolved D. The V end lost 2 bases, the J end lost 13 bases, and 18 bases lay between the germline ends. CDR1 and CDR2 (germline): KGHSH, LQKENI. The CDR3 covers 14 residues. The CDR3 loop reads CASSPVDTGVGQFF. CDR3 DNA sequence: TGTGCCAGCTCACCAGTAGACACCGGTGTGGGTCAGTTCTTC. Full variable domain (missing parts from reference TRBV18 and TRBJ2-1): NAGVMQNPRHLVRRRGQEARLRCSPMKGHSHVYWYRQLPEEGLKFMVYLQKENIIDESGMPKERFSAEFPKEGPSILRIQQVVRGDSAAYFCASSPVDTGVGQFFGPGTRLTVL.

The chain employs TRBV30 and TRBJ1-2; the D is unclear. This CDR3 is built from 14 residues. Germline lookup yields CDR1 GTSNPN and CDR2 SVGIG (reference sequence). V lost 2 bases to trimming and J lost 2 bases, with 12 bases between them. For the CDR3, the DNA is TGTGCCTGGAGTAGAACCGATCAAAACTATGGCTACACCTTC. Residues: CAWSRTDQNYGYTF.

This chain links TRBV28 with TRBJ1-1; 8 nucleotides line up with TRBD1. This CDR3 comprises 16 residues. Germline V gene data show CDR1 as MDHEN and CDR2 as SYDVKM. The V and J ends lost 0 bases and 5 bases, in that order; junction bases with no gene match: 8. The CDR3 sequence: CASSLWDGQGETEAFF. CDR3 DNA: TGTGCCAGCAGTTTATGGGACGGACAGGGAGAAACTGAAGCTTTCTTT. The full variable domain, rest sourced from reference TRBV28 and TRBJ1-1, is DVKVTQSSRYLVKRTGEKVFLECVQDMDHENMFWYRQDPGLGLRLIYFSYDVKMKEKGDIPEGYSVSREKKERFSLILESASTNQTSMYLCASSLWDGQGETEAFFGQGTRLTVV.

CDR3 nucleotide sequence: TGTGCCAGCAGCCATTGGACAGGGCCCCCCTACAATGAGCAGTTCTTC. This translates into CASSHWTGPPYNEQFF. This chain links TRBV14 with TRBJ2-1, with 8 bases fitting TRBD1. The CDR3 consists of 16 residues. CDR1 is SGHDN and CDR2 is FVKESK in the germline V gene. Trimming removed 3 bases from V and 2 bases from J; junction bases left unmatched: 6.

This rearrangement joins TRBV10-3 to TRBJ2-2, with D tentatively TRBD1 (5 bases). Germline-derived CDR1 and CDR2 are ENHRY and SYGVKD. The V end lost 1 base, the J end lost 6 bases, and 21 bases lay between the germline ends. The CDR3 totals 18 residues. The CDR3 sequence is CAISEWGRRQIKAGELFF. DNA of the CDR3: TGTGCCATCAGTGAGTGGGGCCGGAGACAAATTAAGGCCGGGGAGCTGTTTTTT.

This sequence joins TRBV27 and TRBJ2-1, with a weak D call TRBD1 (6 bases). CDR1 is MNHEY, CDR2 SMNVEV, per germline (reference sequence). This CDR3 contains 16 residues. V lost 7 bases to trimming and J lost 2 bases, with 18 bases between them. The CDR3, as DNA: TGTGCCAGCACCCGGGTGGGGGCCGGCGCCTACAATGAGCAGTTCTTC. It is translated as CASTRVGAGAYNEQFF.

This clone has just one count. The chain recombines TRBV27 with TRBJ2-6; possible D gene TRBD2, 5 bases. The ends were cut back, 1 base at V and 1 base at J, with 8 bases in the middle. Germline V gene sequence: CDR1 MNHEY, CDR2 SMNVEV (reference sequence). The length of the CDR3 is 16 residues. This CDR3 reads CASSLFSGSGANVLTF. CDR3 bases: TGTGCCAGCAGTTTATTCTCGGGGTCTGGGGCCAACGTCCTGACTTTC.

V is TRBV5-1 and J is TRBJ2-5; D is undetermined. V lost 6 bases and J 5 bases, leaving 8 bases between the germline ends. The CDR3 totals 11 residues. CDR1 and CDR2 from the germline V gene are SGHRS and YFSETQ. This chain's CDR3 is CASTERETQYF. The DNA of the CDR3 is TGCGCCAGCACAGAGAGGGAGACCCAGTACTTC.

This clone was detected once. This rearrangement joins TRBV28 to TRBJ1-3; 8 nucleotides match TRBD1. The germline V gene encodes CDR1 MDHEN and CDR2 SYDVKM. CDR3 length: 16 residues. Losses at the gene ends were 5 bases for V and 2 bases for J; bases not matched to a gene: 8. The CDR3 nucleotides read TGTGCCAGCAGTCCAACGGACAGGGACGCTGGAAACACCATATATTTT. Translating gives CASSPTDRDAGNTIYF.

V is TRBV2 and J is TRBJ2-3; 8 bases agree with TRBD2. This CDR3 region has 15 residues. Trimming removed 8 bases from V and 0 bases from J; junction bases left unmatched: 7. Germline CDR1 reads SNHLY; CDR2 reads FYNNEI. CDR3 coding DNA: TGTGCCAGCGGATTTCCTAGCGGGAGCACAGATACGCAGTATTTT. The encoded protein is CASGFPSGSTDTQYF.

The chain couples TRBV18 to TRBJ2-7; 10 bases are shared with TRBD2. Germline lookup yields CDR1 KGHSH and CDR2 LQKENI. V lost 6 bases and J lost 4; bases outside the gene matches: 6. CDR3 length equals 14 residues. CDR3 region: CASSEIAGGYEQYF. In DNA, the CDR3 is TGTGCCAGCTCCGAAATAGCGGGGGGTTACGAGCAGTACTTC. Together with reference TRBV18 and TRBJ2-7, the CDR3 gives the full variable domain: NAGVMQNPRHLVRRRGQEARLRCSPMKGHSHVYWYRQLPEEGLKFMVYLQKENIIDESGMPKERFSAEFPKEGPSILRIQQVVRGDSAAYFCASSEIAGGYEQYFGPGTRLTVT.

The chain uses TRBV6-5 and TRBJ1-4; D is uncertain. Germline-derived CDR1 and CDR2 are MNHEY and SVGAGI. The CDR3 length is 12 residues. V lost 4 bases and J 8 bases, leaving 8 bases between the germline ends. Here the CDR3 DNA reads TGTGCCAGCAGTTCGGGGAGGGAAAAACTGTTTTTT. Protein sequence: CASSSGREKLFF.

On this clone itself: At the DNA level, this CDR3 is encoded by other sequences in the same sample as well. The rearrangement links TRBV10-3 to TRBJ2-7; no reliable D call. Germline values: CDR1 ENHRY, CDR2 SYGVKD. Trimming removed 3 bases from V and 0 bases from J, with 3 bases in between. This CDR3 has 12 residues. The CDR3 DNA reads TGTGCCATCAGTGACGGCTCCTACGAGCAGTACTTC. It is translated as CAISDGSYEQYF.

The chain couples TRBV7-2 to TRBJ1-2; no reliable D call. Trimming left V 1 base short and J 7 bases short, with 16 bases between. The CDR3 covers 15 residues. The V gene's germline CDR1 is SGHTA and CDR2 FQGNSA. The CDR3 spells CASSLGMQVLGGYTF. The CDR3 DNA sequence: TGTGCCAGCAGCTTAGGGATGCAGGTTCTGGGTGGCTACACCTTC.

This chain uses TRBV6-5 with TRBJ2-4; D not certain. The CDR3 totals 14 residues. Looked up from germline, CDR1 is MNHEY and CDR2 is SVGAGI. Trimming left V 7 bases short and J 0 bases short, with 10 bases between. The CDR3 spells CASTDPVAKNIQYF. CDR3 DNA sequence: TGTGCCAGCACCGACCCCGTAGCCAAAAACATTCAGTACTTC.

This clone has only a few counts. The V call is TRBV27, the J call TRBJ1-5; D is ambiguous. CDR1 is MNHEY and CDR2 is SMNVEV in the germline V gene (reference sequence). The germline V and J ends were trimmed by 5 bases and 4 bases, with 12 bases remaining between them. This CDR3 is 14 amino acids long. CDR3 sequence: CASSRFQENQPQHF. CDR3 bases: TGTGCCAGCAGTCGTTTTCAGGAGAATCAGCCCCAGCATTTT.

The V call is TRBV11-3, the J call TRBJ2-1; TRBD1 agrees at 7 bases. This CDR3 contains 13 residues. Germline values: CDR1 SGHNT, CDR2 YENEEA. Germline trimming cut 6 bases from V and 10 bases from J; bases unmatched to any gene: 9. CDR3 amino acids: CASRPPGGREQFF. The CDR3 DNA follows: TGTGCCAGCAGACCTCCAGGGGGTCGGGAGCAGTTCTTC.

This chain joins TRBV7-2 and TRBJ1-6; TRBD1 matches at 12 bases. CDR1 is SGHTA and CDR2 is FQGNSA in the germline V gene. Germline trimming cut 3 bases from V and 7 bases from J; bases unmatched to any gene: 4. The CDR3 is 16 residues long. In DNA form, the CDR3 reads TGTGCCAGCAGCTTGGGACAGGGGGCTGGAAATTCACCCCTCCACTTT. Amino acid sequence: CASSLGQGAGNSPLHF.

CDR3 sequence: CASSSTSGRSETQYF. Written as DNA, the CDR3 is TGTGCCAGCAGTTCCACTAGCGGGAGATCGGAGACCCAGTACTTC. The chain is built from TRBV7-6 and TRBJ2-5; 11 positions match TRBD2. Germline-derived CDR1 and CDR2 are SGHVS and FNYEAQ. The CDR3 totals 15 residues. The trim removed 6 bases at V and 5 bases at J, leaving 8 bases unmatched. Combining the CDR3 with reference TRBV7-6 and TRBJ2-5 gives the whole variable domain GAGVSQSPRYKVTKRGQDVALRCDPISGHVSLYWYRQALGQGPEFLTYFNYEAQQDKSGLPNDRFSAERPEGSISTLTIQRTEQRDSAMYRCASSSTSGRSETQYFGPGTRLLVL.

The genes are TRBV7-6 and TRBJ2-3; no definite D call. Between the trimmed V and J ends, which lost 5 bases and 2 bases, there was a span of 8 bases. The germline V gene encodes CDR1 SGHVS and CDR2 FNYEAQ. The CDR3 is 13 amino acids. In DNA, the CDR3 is TGTGCCAGCAGCCTCACGCCCACAGATACGCAGTATTTT. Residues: CASSLTPTDTQYF.

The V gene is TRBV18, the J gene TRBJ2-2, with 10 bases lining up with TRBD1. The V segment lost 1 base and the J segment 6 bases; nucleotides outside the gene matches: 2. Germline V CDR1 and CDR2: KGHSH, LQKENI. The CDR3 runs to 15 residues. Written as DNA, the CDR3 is TGTGCCAGCTCACCACTGGGACAGGGGTCCGGGGAGCTGTTTTTT. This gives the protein CASSPLGQGSGELFF.

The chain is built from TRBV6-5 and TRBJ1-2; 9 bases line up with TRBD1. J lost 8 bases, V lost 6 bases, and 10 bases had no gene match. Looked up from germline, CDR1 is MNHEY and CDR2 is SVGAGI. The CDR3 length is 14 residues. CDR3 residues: CASSVGQGTRGYTF. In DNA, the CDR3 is TGTGCCAGCAGCGTGGGACAGGGAACGAGAGGCTACACCTTC.

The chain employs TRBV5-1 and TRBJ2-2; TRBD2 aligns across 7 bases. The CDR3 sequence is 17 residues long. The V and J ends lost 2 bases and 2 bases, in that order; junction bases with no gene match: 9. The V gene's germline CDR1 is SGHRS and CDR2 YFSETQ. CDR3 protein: CASSFLAAILNTGELFF. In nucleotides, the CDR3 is TGCGCCAGCAGCTTTCTAGCGGCAATCCTAAACACCGGGGAGCTGTTTTTT.